Listed here is a single T cell receptor (beta chain). No antigen is known for it. The ends were cut back, 5 bases at V and 7 bases at J, with 11 bases in the middle. In germline, CDR1 is SGHTA, CDR2 FQGNSA. The CDR3 is made up of 13 amino acids. Post-sort purity exceeded 95% for all sorted populations. Reverse transcribing all isolated RNA meant expressed TCRB transcripts were sequenced. Sequenced by immunoSEQ multiplex PCR; TCRdb stores in-frame clones only, minus some. Of roughly 60,000 clones listed, around three fifths are singletons. The source of the sample is a study of beta chain features in type 1 diabetes. Whole-study findings and limits: Shorter templates might be favored by PCR, equally in patients and controls.

The clonotype was recovered from a young woman in good health. Input material: Tregs from blood. The V gene is TRBV7-2, the J gene TRBJ2-2; D is unclear. CDR3 sequence (DNA): TGTGCCAGCAGCCTGAATTTACTCGGGGAGCTGTTTTTT. The encoded protein is CASSLNLLGELFF.